This T cell receptor beta chain was captured by sequencing in a study of blood T cell repertoires in COVID-19. The overall study: Specimens from acute and convalescent COVID-19 originated in the United States, Italy and Spain.

Assay used: immunoSEQ multiplex PCR; TCRdb lists only in-frame clones, some missing. Among 150,000 to 200,000 clones listed, just under 90% were seen once. J gave up 3 bases and V 1 base, and 2 bases lay outside the gene matches. The CDR3 is made up of 15 amino acids. Germline CDR1 and CDR2: LGHNA and YSLEER. The sequenced sample was peripheral blood. This TCR was recovered from a man between 18 and 29 years old with active or convalescent COVID-19. The V and J genes are TRBV4-3 and TRBJ2-1; 8 nucleotides agree with TRBD2. CDR3 loop: CASSQVSGIYNEQFF. The CDR3 nucleotides read TGCGCCAGCAGCCAAGTTAGCGGGATCTACAATGAGCAGTTCTTC.